One T cell receptor beta chain is described in this entry. Its antigen specificity is not known. From each donor, an approximately 2.5 ml peripheral blood sample was collected into PAXgene tubes and stored at -80 degrees C. Without any T cell sorting, total RNA was extracted from whole blood using the PAXgene blood miRNA kit on an automated QIAcube. Deep TCRalpha and TCRbeta repertoire profiling with unique molecular barcoding was performed on peripheral blood of monozygotic twin pairs concordant or discordant for inflammatory bowel disease. For every twin pair, smoking habits were documented, and each individual was categorised as a current, former or never smoker. The library relied on 5' RACE. For each TCR library, around 4,000 ng of total RNA was used. For each sample, cDNA was synthesized in eight separate reactions using SMARTScribe reverse transcriptase. During cDNA synthesis, unique molecular identifiers containing a 6-nucleotide sample barcode were introduced by template switching. Amplification of TCRalpha and TCRbeta cDNA involved two nested PCRs of 16 and 9 cycles, and each PCR was followed by bead purification. Before amplification, the cDNA was both treated with uracil DNA-glycosylase and purified with the QIAquick PCR purification kit. The second PCR added Illumina TruSeq-compatible adapters along with sample-specific barcodes. Library quality and concentration were assessed using TapeStation and Qubit, and 5 ng of each library was pooled. The pooled libraries were sequenced with 2 x 100 bp reads and custom sequencing primers on an Illumina HiSeq2500 single-index Rapid Run. The paper's processing steps were these. UMI-based consensus assembly with MiGEC version 1.2.6 was used to correct PCR and sequencing errors. MiXCR version 2.1.1 was used for V(D)J alignment, clonotype assembly and CDR3 extraction. Gene usage, clonotype sharing and MAIT/NKT TCR abundance were normalised by analysing the top 1000, 10 000 and 20 000 clonotypes per sample. Diversity was computed as the inverse Simpson index with the vegan R package after downsampling to 27 000 UMIs. Paired Mann-Whitney U tests were applied to discordant twin pairs, with Benjamini-Hochberg correction for multiple testing. TCRdb reprocessed the reads and assigns one entry to each CDR3 protein sequence, leaving out DNA. The V and J calls shown here were made by TCRdb, not taken from the authors' results. The table held for this sample gives 300,000 to 450,000 distinct CDR3 sequences. Of the sample, just over 2.5% is held by the ten largest clones.

CDR1 SGHRS and CDR2 YFSETQ were looked up in the germline V gene. The CDR3 runs 14 residues from the cysteine to the phenylalanine. No DNA sequence is on record. These data belong to a study of monozygotic twins with inflammatory bowel disease (dated by TCRdb to the late 2010s). Regarding the study in general: The full study comprised 30 or so monozygotic twin pairs: nine German pairs (four IBD-concordant, five IBD-discordant) and 19 IBD-discordant Danish pairs. The search for disease-associated traits relied mainly on comparing IBD patients with their genetically identical healthy co-twins within discordant pairs. Each individual had, on average, about 151 000 unique TCRalpha sequences and 181 000 unique TCRbeta sequences available for analysis. The paper's findings and limits, for the study overall: Fewer clonotypes were shared with other individuals by IBD patients than by healthy twins, most markedly in patients showing signs of disease activity. Background noise and inter-individual variability may have been introduced into the repertoires by the differing immunosuppressive treatments among patients. Measured by the inverse Simpson index, TCRbeta repertoire diversity was lower in IBD patients than in their healthy co-twins. Distinction between different T cell subtypes could not be achieved in the analysis. The results gave no support for a single strong signal or clonotype linked to IBD. Repertoire similarity did not differ between concordant and discordant twins, possibly due to limited statistical power.

Material: blood. This sequence was found in a human donor with ulcerative colitis or Crohn's disease, or a healthy co-twin of an affected twin (not recorded which). The V and J genes are TRBV5-1 and TRBJ2-2. The CDR3 in this case is CASQLESYTGELFF.